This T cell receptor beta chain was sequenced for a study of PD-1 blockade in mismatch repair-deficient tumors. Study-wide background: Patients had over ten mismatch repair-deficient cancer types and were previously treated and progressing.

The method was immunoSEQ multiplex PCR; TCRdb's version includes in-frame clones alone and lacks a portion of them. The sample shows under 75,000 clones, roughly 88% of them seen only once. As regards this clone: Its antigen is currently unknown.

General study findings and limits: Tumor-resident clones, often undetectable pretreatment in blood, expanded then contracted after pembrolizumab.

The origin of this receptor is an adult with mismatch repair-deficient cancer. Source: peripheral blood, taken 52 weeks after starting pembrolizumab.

CDR3 in amino acids: CASSSSGFETQYF. The CDR3 DNA sequence: TGTGCCAGCAGCTCCTCCGGGTTCGAGACCCAGTACTTC. The V gene is TRBV11-1, the J gene TRBJ2-5, with D uncertain. The length of the CDR3 is 13 residues. V lost 4 bases to trimming and J lost 5 bases, with 11 bases between them. Per the germline V gene, CDR1 is SGHAT and CDR2 is FQDESV (reference sequence).